These 21 T cell receptor beta chains were all obtained from the same sample, sequenced in a study of cytomegalovirus exposure and HLA in healthy donors. The method was immunoSEQ multiplex PCR; TCRdb's version includes in-frame clones alone and lacks a portion of them. Among 240,000 or so clones listed, about 90% were seen once. Sequenced material: PBMCs. Receptors originate from a woman aged 30 to 39 in good health and CMV-seropositive.

V gene TRBV5-8 combines with J gene TRBJ2-1, with a tentative D call TRBD2 (6 bases). The CDR3 covers 12 residues. The V end was cut by 5 bases, the J end by 7 bases, with 10 bases between. Germline CDR1 reads SGHTS; CDR2 reads YDEGEE. The CDR3 region is CASRREGNEQFF. CDR3 bases: TGTGCCAGCAGGCGGGAAGGAAATGAGCAGTTCTTC. Filled out from reference TRBV5-8 and TRBJ2-1, the complete variable domain reads EAGVTQSPTHLIKTRGQQATLRCSPISGHTSVYWYQQALGLGLQFLLWYDEGEERNRGNFPPRFSGRQFPNYSSELNVNALELEDSALYLCASRREGNEQFFGPGTRLTVL.

The J gene is TRBJ1-5, the V gene TRBV27; D not certain. Germline V gene data show CDR1 as MNHEY and CDR2 as SMNVEV (reference sequence). The V and J ends lost 1 base and 1 base respectively, with 5 bases between them. This CDR3 region has 14 residues. The CDR3 is CASSLYMSNQPQHF. CDR3 nucleotide sequence: TGTGCCAGCAGTTTATACATGAGCAATCAGCCCCAGCATTTT.

This sequence joins TRBV6-5 and TRBJ1-2; D is unclear. The length of the CDR3 is 14 residues. Germline V gene lookup returns CDR1 MNHEY and CDR2 SVGAGI. V dropped 0 bases and J dropped 7 bases, with 12 bases sitting between them. CDR3: CASSYSGESSGYTF. In DNA form, the CDR3 reads TGTGCCAGCAGTTACTCGGGAGAAAGCTCTGGCTACACCTTC.

The rearrangement uses TRBV19 and TRBJ2-7; 8 bases agree with TRBD2. The CDR3 totals 14 residues. Germline trimming cut 4 bases from V and 4 bases from J; bases unmatched to any gene: 6. CDR1 is LNHDA and CDR2 is SQIVND in the germline V gene (reference sequence). The CDR3 coding sequence is TGTGCCAGTAGTAAGCGGGAGTCAGTTTACGAGCAGTACTTC. It yields the protein CASSKRESVYEQYF.

This rearrangement joins TRBV6-1 to TRBJ1-2; 9 nucleotides agree with TRBD1. From germline, CDR1 is MNHNS and CDR2 SASEGT. V shed 3 bases, J shed 5 bases, and the junction held 10 bases outside the gene matches. The CDR3 spans 16 residues. The CDR3 nucleotides read TGTGCCAGCAGTGACGAGGTTCGGGACAGGGTGTATGGCTACACCTTC. As protein: CASSDEVRDRVYGYTF.

This sequence joins TRBV2 and TRBJ1-2, with 12 bases identical to TRBD1. V lost 2 bases and J lost 4; bases outside the gene matches: 8. This CDR3 has 17 amino acids. Germline loops: CDR1 SNHLY, CDR2 FYNNEI. CDR3: CASSETGQGAPAYGYTF. CDR3 in DNA: TGTGCCAGCAGTGAAACGGGACAGGGGGCGCCGGCCTATGGCTACACCTTC.

This clone was detected a few times. The chain couples TRBV29-1 to TRBJ1-2; D may be TRBD1 (6 bases). Germline V gene lookup returns CDR1 SQVTM and CDR2 ANQGSEA. This CDR3 has 13 amino acids. Deletions cut 3 bases from V and 7 bases from J, with 15 bases between. The CDR3 is CSVDKTGTGGYTF. DNA of the CDR3: TGCAGCGTTGACAAGACAGGAACGGGTGGCTACACCTTC. Complete variable domain (other parts from reference TRBV29-1 and TRBJ1-2): SAVISQKPSRDICQRGTSLTIQCQVDSQVTMMFWYRQQPGQSLTLIATANQGSEATYESGFVIDKFPISRPNLTFSTLTVSNMSPEDSSIYLCSVDKTGTGGYTFGSGTRLTVV.

V is TRBV10-1 and J is TRBJ1-1; tentative D call: TRBD1 (6 bases). V was cut by 5 bases and J by 0 bases, with 10 bases left in between. The CDR3 runs 14 residues. The germline V gene has CDR1 WNHNN and CDR2 SYGVQD (reference sequence). As DNA, the CDR3 is TGCGCCAGCAGTCGGGACACTTTGAACACTGAAGCTTTCTTT. Translating it yields CASSRDTLNTEAFF.

CDR3 protein: CASSATGVNYGYTF. The CDR3 coding sequence is TGTGCCAGTAGCGCGACAGGGGTTAACTATGGCTACACCTTC. The rearrangement links TRBV19 to TRBJ1-2; 8 nucleotides align to TRBD1. V was clipped by 6 bases and J by 1 base; unmatched bases: 4. Germline V gene sequence: CDR1 LNHDA, CDR2 SQIVND (reference sequence). This CDR3 is built from 14 residues.

This clone was seen only once. This chain joins TRBV19 and TRBJ1-1; maybe TRBD1 (6 bases). There are 14 residues in the CDR3. Germline V gene data show CDR1 as LNHDA and CDR2 as SQIVND (reference sequence). Trimming left V 5 bases short and J 5 bases short, with 15 bases between. The CDR3 region has the DNA TGTGCCAGTAGTGTCAACAGGGCGCCGACTGAAGCTTTCTTT. As protein: CASSVNRAPTEAFF.

This clone has a single count. The J gene is TRBJ2-7, the V gene TRBV27; 10 nucleotides match TRBD2. Looked up from germline, CDR1 is MNHEY and CDR2 is SMNVEV (reference sequence). This CDR3 comprises 17 residues. V lost 0 bases and J lost 0; bases outside the gene matches: 5. This CDR3 is CASSLSSGGGGSYEQYF. For the CDR3, the DNA is TGTGCCAGCAGTTTATCAAGCGGGGGGGGTGGCTCCTACGAGCAGTACTTC.

This chain connects TRBV4-2 to TRBJ2-5; a possible D gene is TRBD2 (6 bases). The V gene's germline CDR1 is LGHNA and CDR2 YNFKEQ. The CDR3 sequence is 16 residues long. V lost 0 bases and J 4 bases, leaving 15 bases between the germline ends. CDR3 DNA: TGTGCCAGCAGCCAAGATTGGCGGGATAAGGTAGAGACCCAGTACTTC. Its translation: CASSQDWRDKVETQYF.

V usage is TRBV9 and J usage is TRBJ2-1; D is undetermined. Trimming cost V 1 base and J 5 bases, with 10 bases left between them. This CDR3 comprises 14 residues. Germline lookup yields CDR1 SGDLS and CDR2 YYNGEE. Here the CDR3 DNA reads TGTGCCAGCAGCGTACAACCCGCGAACAATGAGCAGTTCTTC. Its protein is CASSVQPANNEQFF. Drawing the rest from reference TRBV9 and TRBJ2-1, the complete variable domain is DSGVTQTPKHLITATGQRVTLRCSPRSGDLSVYWYQQSLDQGLQFLIQYYNGEERAKGNILERFSAQQFPDLHSELNLSSLELGDSALYFCASSVQPANNEQFFGPGTRLTVL.

The chain couples TRBV9 to TRBJ2-1; TRBD2 matches 9 bases. Germline V gene sequence: CDR1 SGDLS, CDR2 YYNGEE. CDR3 length: 17 amino acids. V was clipped by 3 bases and J by 6 bases; unmatched bases: 13. The CDR3 DNA sequence: TGTGCCAGCAGCGCCGGCCTTTGGCGGGAGGGCCCCAATGAGCAGTTCTTC. Translation gives CASSAGLWREGPNEQFF.

The chain recombines TRBV6-6 with TRBJ2-7; perhaps TRBD1 as D (6 bases). The CDR3 totals 14 residues. The germline V gene has CDR1 MNHNY and CDR2 SVGAGI (reference sequence). Trimming removed 6 bases from V and 6 bases from J, with 18 bases in between. The CDR3 sequence is CASRILQGLGEQYF. The CDR3 region has the DNA TGTGCCAGCAGGATTTTACAGGGTTTAGGCGAGCAGTACTTC.

This clone was detected only once. The chain links TRBV11-3 to TRBJ2-7; a possible D gene is TRBD2 (5 bases). V gave up 2 bases and J gave up 5 bases, with 13 bases separating them. CDR3 size: 14 residues. Germline V CDR1 and CDR2: SGHNT, YENEEA. The chain's CDR3 is CASSLRRKGDEQYF. CDR3 nucleotides: TGTGCCAGCAGCTTACGTAGAAAGGGAGACGAGCAGTACTTC.

This chain links TRBV7-9 with TRBJ2-7; D unresolved. Trimming pared 1 base from V and 4 bases from J, leaving 5 bases between. CDR3 length: 12 residues. Germline CDR1 is SEHNR and CDR2 is FQNEAQ (reference sequence). The CDR3 DNA reads as TGTGCCAGCAGCTTAGTCCGTTACGAGCAGTACTTC. This sequence encodes CASSLVRYEQYF.

The chain has TRBV11-2 and TRBJ2-6, with a tentative D call TRBD1 (6 bases). Germline CDR1 SGHAT, CDR2 FQNNGV. CDR3 length equals 17 residues. V was cut by 1 base and J by 2 bases, with 12 bases left in between. The CDR3 bases are TGTGCCAGCAGCTTAGCAGGGGCGCCTCCTGGGGCCAACGTCCTGACTTTC. Its translation: CASSLAGAPPGANVLTF.

Regarding this clone: The sample has other DNA sequences that encode this CDR3 too. The V call is TRBV19, the J call TRBJ1-5; TRBD1 might be the D (5 bases). V lost 2 bases to trimming and J lost 1 base, with 9 bases between them. Germline CDR1 and CDR2: LNHDA and SQIVND (reference sequence). This CDR3 has 15 amino acids. CDR3 nucleotide sequence: TGTGCCAGTAGTATACGCGGGGACAGCAATCAGCCCCAGCATTTT. Translating it yields CASSIRGDSNQPQHF.

The chain uses TRBV7-9 and TRBJ2-7, with 12 positions matching TRBD2. The V and J ends lost 5 bases and 2 bases, in that order; junction bases with no gene match: 13. Germline V gene data show CDR1 as SEHNR and CDR2 as FQNEAQ (reference sequence). This CDR3 contains 18 residues. CDR3: CASSPGLAGSRWTYEQYF. In DNA, the CDR3 is TGTGCCAGCAGCCCTGGACTAGCGGGATCTCGATGGACCTACGAGCAGTACTTC.

The chain couples TRBV5-1 to TRBJ1-2; TRBD1 is a possible D gene (5 bases). Trimming removed 3 bases from V and 7 bases from J, with 16 bases in between. This CDR3 has 14 amino acids. Germline CDR1 reads SGHRS; CDR2 reads YFSETQ. CDR3 region: CASSSSGGARGYTF. CDR3 coding DNA: TGCGCCAGCAGCTCCAGCGGCGGGGCTCGTGGCTACACCTTC.